This TCR beta chain is drawn from a study of blood T cell repertoires in COVID-19. The germline V gene encodes CDR1 SGHNT and CDR2 YYREEE (reference sequence). V dropped 4 bases and J dropped 0; count of bases not matched to a gene: 3. This CDR3 is 14 amino acids long. Of note for this clone: Other DNA variants within this sample encode the same CDR3.

Repertoires were generated with immunoSEQ multiplex PCR, while TCRdb's copy carries only in-frame clones and drops some. The sample lists about 330,000 clones; roughly nine tenths were seen once. The sequence was collected from a woman in her twenties or thirties who had recovered from COVID-19. The V and J genes are TRBV5-4 and TRBJ1-1, with TRBD1 identical over 7 bases. Sequencing input: PBMCs or T cells enriched from blood (not recorded which). Here the CDR3 reads CASSRGGLNTEAFF. The CDR3 DNA reads as TGTGCCAGCAGCCGAGGGGGCTTGAACACTGAAGCTTTCTTT.